This TCR beta chain was retrieved from a study of T cell repertoires in cytomegalovirus infection. With 3 bases removed from V and 7 bases from J, the gap between germline ends came to 10 bases. The CDR3 loop spans 13 amino acids. The germline gives CDR1 SGHVT, CDR2 SQSDAQ. TCRdb redid the calling of the reads with MiXCR, one entry per CDR3 protein. The sample includes under 200,000 distinct CDR3 sequences, 8% to 10% of them seen just once. The chain employs TRBV7-4 and TRBJ1-5; D gene ambiguous. The specimen sequenced was PBMCs. The source is a human donor in good health (CMV status not recorded). Some clones in this sample may be carry-over from other donors' samples. CDR3: CASSLAGTQPQHF. For the CDR3, the DNA is TGTGCCAGCAGCTTGGCAGGTACCCAGCCCCAGCATTTT.